The rows below give T cell receptor beta chains drawn from one sample of a study of shared clonotypes between healthy human individuals. TCRdb keeps only in-frame clones here, not all; method: immunoSEQ multiplex PCR. The data show hundreds of thousands of clones, with roughly 78% seen just once and 1.8% held by the top ten. The sample was memory CD4+ T cells sorted from blood. These receptors were obtained from a woman under 40 in good health. The CDR3 runs from the conserved cysteine through the conserved F or W. A D gene is named only where the DNA matches it firmly. Rows may omit the clone size; those that give it use once, few, many or a size class.

>-|TRBJ2-7|TRBD1|TRBV6-1
CASSDNPTGAYEQYF
>few|TRBJ2-4|TRBD2|TRBV7-2
CASSLGTGGIQYF
>few|TRBJ1-3|-|TRBV29-1
CSGISTGNTIYF
>-|TRBJ2-1|-|TRBV7-2
CASSRVALTYNEQFF
>once|TRBJ2-7|-|TRBV29-1
CSVEPRDQEQYF
>-|TRBJ2-1|TRBD2|TRBV25-1
CASTAQTGTIYYNEQFF
>few|TRBJ1-3|-|TRBV11-2
CASSSTTRPGNTIYF
>-|TRBJ1-5|TRBD1|TRBV5-6
CASSFWTGMSNQPQHF
>-|TRBJ1-2|TRBD1|TRBV29-1
CSGADRDGGYTF
>-|TRBJ1-2|-|TRBV18
CASSPGDGTNYGYTF
>-|TRBJ1-5|-|TRBV5-1
CASSLGPAGNQPQHF
>-|TRBJ2-1|TRBD2|TRBV5-8
CASSLTGTSGINNEQFF
>-|TRBJ2-5|-|TRBV11-3
CASSDGGETQYF
>-|TRBJ2-7|-|TRBV29-1
CSVAQGTYEQYF
>-|TRBJ2-1|-|TRBV6-4
CASSDSAGSYNEQFF
>once|TRBJ2-7|-|TRBV19
CASSKGPGSRYEQYF
>-|TRBJ1-2|TRBD1|TRBV10-3
CAISEADRGDYGYTF
>-|TRBJ2-7|TRBD2|TRBV9
CASSPEGGRAREQYF
>-|TRBJ2-1|TRBD2|TRBV18
CASSPLGGDNEQFF
>-|TRBJ1-4|TRBD1|TRBV5-1
CASRAAYRGSNEKLFF
>-|TRBJ2-7|-|TRBV5-1
CASSLEKNYEQYF
>-|TRBJ2-7|TRBD2|TRBV30
CAWSPSGVLSYEQYF
>-|TRBJ1-3|-|TRBV7-9
CASSVPGRISGNTIYF
>few|TRBJ2-7|-|TRBV1
CTSSRLRSSYEQYF
>-|TRBJ1-1|-|TRBV19
CASRLEVEAFF
>-|TRBJ1-2|-|TRBV27
CATQQGREGGYTF
>-|TRBJ1-1|-|TRBV18
CASSLDQNTEAFF
>-|TRBJ1-1|-|TRBV11-2
CASSIGATAGGAFF
>-|TRBJ2-6|-|TRBV5-1
CASSIASGANVLTF
>-|TRBJ2-7|TRBD2|TRBV6-1
CASSEGPAGAYEQYF
>few|-|-|TRBV28
CASTGTVSDEQYF
>-|TRBJ1-2|-|TRBV21-1
CASSARQGILYGYTF
>-|TRBJ1-1|-|TRBV28
CASRRGGIEAFF
>-|TRBJ2-7|-|TRBV20-1
CSAHPKGEQYF
>-|TRBJ1-5|-|TRBV21-1
CASSKGQGSDQPQHF
>-|TRBJ2-1|TRBD2|TRBV10-1
CASSEGLAGGPGNNEQFF
>-|TRBJ2-5|-|TRBV28
CASSLGVHWGQRETQYF
>-|TRBJ2-7|TRBD2|TRBV28
CASSASGSGYEQYF
>few|TRBJ2-1|-|TRBV6-6
CASRDSYNEQFF
>-|TRBJ2-7|-|TRBV6-6
CASSSPGAEQYF
>-|TRBJ1-5|TRBD1|TRBV15
CATSSYRGREQPQHF
>-|TRBJ1-4|-|TRBV2
CASSPRRATNEKLFF
>-|TRBJ1-5|-|TRBV23-1
CASSHREGPENQPQHF
>-|TRBJ2-2|-|TRBV4-2
CASSQETGVGGRNTGELFF
>-|TRBJ2-5|TRBD2|TRBV11-2
CASSLDGQLAGEETQYF